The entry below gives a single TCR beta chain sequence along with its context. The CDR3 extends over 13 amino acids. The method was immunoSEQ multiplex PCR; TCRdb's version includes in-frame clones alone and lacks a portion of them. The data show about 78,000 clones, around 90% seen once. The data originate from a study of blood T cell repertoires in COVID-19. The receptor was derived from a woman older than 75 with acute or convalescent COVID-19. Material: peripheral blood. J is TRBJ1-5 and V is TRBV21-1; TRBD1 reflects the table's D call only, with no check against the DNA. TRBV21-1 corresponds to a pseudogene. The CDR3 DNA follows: TGTGCCAGCAGCATGCAGGCCCGTCAGCCCCAGCATTTT. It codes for CASSMQARQPQHF.